These 20 T cell receptor beta chains share one sample of origin, sequenced in a study of T cells in Graves' hyperthyroidism and ophthalmopathy. Using RNA transcripts as the source, TCR beta CDR3 regions were amplified. RT-PCR in the first round (using the HTBI primer set) targeted the TCR CDR3. One entry per CDR3 protein results from TCRdb running MiXCR on the multiplex PCR reads. Among around 620,000 distinct CDR3 sequences listed, 15% to 20% were seen once. Material for sequencing was blood. The source is a woman in her 30s with Graves' hyperthyroidism.

This clonotype was observed at least ten times. V gene TRBV11-3 combines with J gene TRBJ1-1; 8 bases are shared with TRBD1. The V segment lost 5 bases and the J segment 3 bases; nucleotides outside the gene matches: 8. Looked up from germline, CDR1 is SGHNT and CDR2 is YENEEA. The CDR3 spans 15 residues. The CDR3 here is CASSAPGGPDTEAFF. CDR3 sequence (DNA): TGTGCCAGCAGCGCCCCAGGGGGCCCCGACACTGAAGCTTTCTTT.

This clonotype was picked up many times. V gene TRBV3-1 combines with J gene TRBJ2-3, with TRBD2 identical over 9 bases. With V trimmed by 3 bases and J by 4 bases, 2 bases remained unmatched. CDR3 length: 14 residues. Germline V gene data show CDR1 as LGHDT and CDR2 as YNNKEL (reference sequence). The CDR3 spells CASSQIAGADTQYF. The CDR3 DNA sequence: TGTGCCAGCAGCCAGATAGCGGGAGCAGATACGCAGTATTTT.

This clonotype was detected ten times or more. V and J are TRBV3-1 and TRBJ1-5, with unresolved D. Deletions cut 1 base from V and 5 bases from J, with 6 bases between. The CDR3 is 13 residues long. The germline V gene has CDR1 LGHDT and CDR2 YNNKEL (reference sequence). The CDR3 DNA is TGTGCCAGCAGCCAAGGTAGAGATCAGCCCCAGCATTTT. Encoded protein: CASSQGRDQPQHF.

This clonotype was counted at least ten times. V is TRBV3-1 and J is TRBJ2-5, with TRBD2 matching over 8 bases. V lost 3 bases, J lost 2 bases, and 11 bases stayed unmatched. Germline CDR1 LGHDT, CDR2 YNNKEL (reference sequence). The CDR3 has 17 amino acids. The CDR3 bases are TGTGCCAGCAGCCATTGGGGGGCCATAGCGGGGCAAGAGACCCAGTACTTC. Translated: CASSHWGAIAGQETQYF.

The rearrangement uses TRBV5-4 and TRBJ2-1; D possibly corresponds to TRBD1 (5 bases). V lost 0 bases, J lost 4 bases, and 11 bases lay in between. This CDR3 is built from 15 residues. From germline, CDR1 is SGHNT and CDR2 YYREEE (reference sequence). The CDR3 DNA is TGTGCCAGCAGCTTGGAGGGGTCTCTTTACAATGAGCAGTTCTTC. Protein: CASSLEGSLYNEQFF.

This clonotype has at least ten counts. Here the CDR3 DNA reads TGTGCCAGCAGCTTAGGGGGCCTAAAGGGCGAGCAGTACTTC. Translated: CASSLGGLKGEQYF. The chain links TRBV7-9 to TRBJ2-7; TRBD1 might be the D (5 bases). Germline V gene lookup returns CDR1 SEHNR and CDR2 FQNEAQ (reference sequence). With 1 base removed from V and 6 bases from J, the gap between germline ends came to 13 bases. This CDR3 spans 14 amino acids.

This clonotype was detected many times. The rearrangement links TRBV7-9 to TRBJ2-5; D may be TRBD1 (5 bases). Germline lookup yields CDR1 SEHNR and CDR2 FQNEAQ (reference sequence). This CDR3 comprises 13 residues. Trimming left V 5 bases short and J 5 bases short, with 12 bases between. The CDR3 loop is CASSDLTDETQYF. CDR3 nucleotide sequence: TGTGCCAGCAGCGATTTGACAGACGAGACCCAGTACTTC.

This clonotype has a count of ten or more. V gene TRBV25-1 combines with J gene TRBJ1-2; D may be TRBD1 (5 bases). Germline V gives CDR1 MGHDK, CDR2 SYGVNS. Trimming stripped 1 base from V and 8 bases from J, with 17 bases between. The CDR3 loop spans 15 amino acids. The CDR3 spells CASSELRTGQIGYTF. CDR3 coding DNA: TGTGCCAGCAGTGAATTGAGGACGGGGCAGATCGGCTACACCTTC.

This clonotype appeared many times. The V and J genes are TRBV11-2 and TRBJ2-1, with 12 bases identical to TRBD2. The CDR3 loop spans 20 amino acids. Per germline, CDR1 SGHAT and CDR2 FQNNGV. The ends lost 1 base at V and 7 bases at J; junction bases unmatched: 17. The CDR3 here is CASSLGFPPRSSGRGNEQFF. As DNA, the CDR3 is TGTGCCAGCAGCTTAGGCTTTCCCCCAAGGTCTAGCGGGAGGGGGAATGAGCAGTTCTTC.

This clonotype has at least ten counts. The chain joins TRBV28 to TRBJ2-7; 8 nucleotides agree with TRBD1. Trimming took 6 bases from V and 2 from J; bases not matched to a gene: 9. This CDR3 has 15 residues. Germline CDR1 is MDHEN and CDR2 is SYDVKM. CDR3 nucleotides: TGTGCCAGCAGCCACAGGGGGACCAGCCCCTACGAGCAGTACTTC. Translating gives CASSHRGTSPYEQYF.

This clonotype has a count of ten or more. The V gene is TRBV6-2 or TRBV6-3, the J gene TRBJ1-1; D is uncertain. Trimming took off 0 bases at V and 2 bases at J, with 4 bases between the two ends. Per the germline V gene, CDR1 is MNHEY and CDR2 is SVGEGT. CDR3 size: 13 residues. This CDR3 reads CASSYSRNTEAFF. The DNA of the CDR3 is TGTGCCAGCAGTTACTCACGTAACACTGAAGCTTTCTTT.

The rearrangement links TRBV7-9 to TRBJ2-7; D may match TRBD1 or TRBD2 (5 bases each). CDR1 and CDR2 from the germline V gene are SEHNR and FQNEAQ (reference sequence). V was clipped by 7 bases and J by 4 bases, with 17 bases between them. The CDR3 contains 14 residues. The CDR3 nucleotides read TGTGCCAGCAATCCCGGGACGGCTCCTTACGAGCAGTACTTC. It yields the protein CASNPGTAPYEQYF.

This clonotype was detected ten times or more. The rearrangement joins TRBV5-5 to TRBJ2-1; the D gene is possibly TRBD2 (6 bases). The CDR3 totals 17 residues. Trimming cost V 5 bases and J 3 bases, with 21 bases left between them. The germline gives CDR1 SGHKS, CDR2 YYEKEE (reference sequence). This CDR3 is CASRGWRDSYYYNEQFF. The CDR3 DNA reads TGTGCCAGCAGAGGATGGCGGGATAGTTATTACTACAATGAGCAGTTCTTC. The full variable domain, its missing parts supplied by reference TRBV5-5 and TRBJ2-1, is DAGVTQSPTHLIKTRGQQVTLRCSPISGHKSVSWYQQVLGQGPQFIFQYYEKEERGRGNFPDRFSARQFPNYSSELNVNALLLGDSALYLCASRGWRDSYYYNEQFFGPGTRLTVL.

This clonotype was seen at least ten times. This chain joins TRBV3-1 and TRBJ2-7, with 8 bases lining up with TRBD2. Germline lookup yields CDR1 LGHDT and CDR2 YNNKEL (reference sequence). V lost 6 bases, J lost 0 bases, and 7 bases stayed unmatched. The CDR3 has 15 residues. The CDR3 region has the DNA TGTGCCAGCAGTCCCTTAGCGGGAAGCTCCTACGAGCAGTACTTC. This gives the protein CASSPLAGSSYEQYF.

Ten or more counts support this clonotype. The genes are TRBV6-5 and TRBJ2-5; 13 positions match TRBD2. Germline V lookup: CDR1 MNHEY, CDR2 SVGAGI. After removal of 2 bases from V and 4 bases from J, the junction contained 1 base not matched to a gene. The CDR3 consists of 15 residues. CDR3 DNA sequence: TGTGCCAGCAGTTACGGGACTAGCGGGATAGAGACCCAGTACTTC. Its translation: CASSYGTSGIETQYF.

There are a few counts of this clonotype. The V gene is TRBV29-1, the J gene TRBJ2-1, with 10 bases that match TRBD2. Germline values: CDR1 SQVTM, CDR2 ANQGSEA. CDR3 length: 13 residues. Losses at the gene ends were 7 bases for V and 4 bases for J; bases not matched to a gene: 4. The CDR3 region has the DNA TGCAGCGCCGGGACTAGCGTTTACAATGAGCAGTTCTTC. Translation: CSAGTSVYNEQFF.

The gene calls are TRBV5-1 and TRBJ2-2; the match to TRBD1 covers 7 bases. This CDR3 has 16 amino acids. With 4 bases clipped from V and 2 bases from J, the junction kept 8 bases outside the gene matches. Germline values: CDR1 SGHRS, CDR2 YFSETQ. This chain's CDR3 is CASSPPGQLNTGELFF. The CDR3 bases are TGCGCCAGCAGCCCACCGGGACAGCTTAACACCGGGGAGCTGTTTTTT. The variable domain in full, with the rest retrieved from reference TRBV5-1 and TRBJ2-2, is KAGVTQTPRYLIKTRGQQVTLSCSPISGHRSVSWYQQTPGQGLQFLFEYFSETQRNKGNFPGRFSGRQFSNSRSEMNVSTLELGDSALYLCASSPPGQLNTGELFFGEGSRLTVL.

The chain couples TRBV18 to TRBJ2-5; TRBD1 matches at 7 bases. Per germline, CDR1 KGHSH and CDR2 LQKENI. The CDR3 is 15 amino acids. After removal of 2 bases from V and 3 bases from J, the junction contained 6 bases not matched to a gene. Written as DNA, the CDR3 is TGTGCCAGCTCACCAATTCCTGACAGGGAAGAGACCCAGTACTTC. Its translation is CASSPIPDREETQYF.

This clonotype showed up many times. This chain connects TRBV12-3 or TRBV12-4 to TRBJ2-5; no firm D call. V lost 5 bases, J lost 5 bases, and 15 bases lay in between. CDR3 length: 14 amino acids. CDR3 sequence reads: CASSPLTGQETQYF. CDR3 nucleotides: TGTGCCAGCAGTCCCCTGACCGGCCAGGAGACCCAGTACTTC.

The V call is TRBV19, the J call TRBJ2-1; the match to TRBD1 covers 7 bases. The CDR3 is 15 residues long. V was clipped by 3 bases and J by 7 bases; unmatched bases: 9. Germline V CDR1 and CDR2: LNHDA, SQIVND (reference sequence). The CDR3, as DNA: TGTGCCAGTAGTATCGGGAAGGGGGCTATGAATGAGCAGTTCTTC. This gives the protein CASSIGKGAMNEQFF.